The T cell receptor (beta chain) described here comes from a study of beta chain features in type 1 diabetes. Study-level findings and limits: The question left open here concerned HLA type influencing TCRB rearrangement. Patients' naive, central memory and regulatory TCRB repertoires appeared more alike than those of healthy donors. In cDNA sequencing, cells with high TCR expression could be over-represented. There was a moderate but significant shortening of TCRB CDR3s in all four CD4+ subsets of Type 1 diabetes patients. VDJ junctions from type 1 diabetes patients carried fewer insertions and larger deletions.

On this clone itself: The antigen remains unidentified.

As every portion of the isolated RNA was reverse transcribed, the sequencing read expressed TCRB transcripts. Sequencing used immunoSEQ multiplex PCR; TCRdb keeps in-frame clones, though not all of them. The data contain roughly 150,000 clones, roughly 8% of them seen just once; the ten biggest clones take up under 0.55%. Sequencing was performed on central memory CD4+ T cells from blood. This receptor was obtained from a man between 18 and 35 years old with type 1 diabetes.

The CDR3 protein is CSVGQGGGNYGYTF. In DNA form, the CDR3 reads TGCAGCGTCGGACAGGGGGGCGGTAACTATGGCTACACCTTC. The rearrangement uses TRBV29-1 and TRBJ1-2; 10 bases are shared with TRBD1. Trimming took 6 bases from V and 1 from J; bases not matched to a gene: 5. The CDR3 runs 14 residues. Germline V CDR1 and CDR2: SQVTM, ANQGSEA.